The present T cell receptor (beta chain) was sequenced within a study of blood T cell repertoires in COVID-19 (dated by TCRdb to the early 2020s). With respect to the entire study: Samples covering the acute and convalescent phases of COVID-19 were provided by collaborators in the United States, Italy and Spain. Samples came from the ongoing ImmuneRACE study (first 160 participants) plus 1,254 subjects from 6 global collaborators. Deeply sampled blood TCRbeta repertoires from subjects exposed to, actively infected with, or recovered from COVID-19 were included in the dataset. The repertoires were released in a freely available public database meant as a resource for research on the immune response to SARS-CoV-2. Where available, HLA class I and class II types were taken from metadata supplied by the sample provider and were not determined by assay-based typing. A de-identified subject ID, COVID-19 status, age in years and sex were almost always included in the sample metadata. The prospective study material was composed of cDNA or gDNA derived from T cells, B-cell-depleted T cells, or PBMCs. Beyond this particular receptor, the publication reports: Clinical and demographic metadata were provided uncurated, with the amount varying by source and participant.

Concerning this clone itself: Its antigen has not been determined. Base quality data are lacking; no much larger clone is found one base away.

The immunoSEQ Assay, a bias-controlled multiplex PCR, was used to amplify TCRbeta CDR3 regions from genomic DNA. The original pipeline was this. The number of nucleated cells in each sample was estimated by amplification of reference gene primers within the assay. Sequence reads were collapsed and filtered to measure the absolute abundance of every unique TCRbeta CDR3 rearrangement. Productive Simpson clonality was computed per sample as the square root of Simpson's diversity index over productive rearrangements. TCRdb obtained this table from immuneACCESS and retained in-frame rearrangements with V and J assigned. These tables miss some clones; where compared with another copy, unresolved V genes account for less than half of the shortfall, and the remainder is unexplained. Clone size and V and J calls were adopted from that table, with D and trimming inferred from the DNA. The sample table holds around 150,000 clones, of which about four fifths were seen once. Roughly 2% of the sample lies in the top ten.

Each collaborating institution followed its own protocols to collect whole blood in K2EDTA tubes. For TCRbeta analysis, collaborators shipped samples in one of three forms: frozen whole blood, isolated PBMCs, or DNA extracted from either of those sample types. Trimming takes 3 bases off V and 5 bases off J; junction bases not matched to a gene: 8. The CDR3 covers 16 residues, taking in both the cysteine and the phenylalanine. The kept DNA is CDR3 alone, 48 bases in frame from the first base. From the germline V gene, CDR1 is SGHRS and CDR2 is YFSETQ. Recombination linked TRBV5-1 to TRBJ2-5; TRBD1 aligns with 12 central bases. The receptor was derived from a man between 65 and 80 years old with acute or convalescent COVID-19. Sample: peripheral blood. The CDR3 protein sequence reads: CASSSHRDRGPETQYF. The nucleotide sequence reads as follows: TGCGCCAGCAGCTCACACCGGGACAGGGGGCCTGAGACCCAGTACTTC.